This entry describes one TCR beta chain. Losses at the gene ends were 3 bases for V and 6 bases for J; bases not matched to a gene: 3. Looked up from germline, CDR1 is LNHDA and CDR2 is SQIVND (reference sequence). CDR3 length: 13 residues. The source of the sample is a study of sequential checkpoint blockade in melanoma. Background on the study: Arm A got nivolumab then ipilimumab; arm B the reverse, 1:1. Both treatment sequences were followed by maintenance nivolumab.

Regarding treatment: randomized to nivolumab then ipilimumab (arm A) or the reverse (arm B). DNA-damaging chemotherapy had not been given to any patient beforehand. From thawed PBMCs, live CD3+CD8+ cells negative for CD19 and CD56 were sorted. Repertoires were generated with immunoSEQ multiplex PCR, while TCRdb's copy carries only in-frame clones and drops some. The sample has under 15,000 clones; 82% are singletons. This rearrangement joins TRBV19 to TRBJ2-7, with TRBD1 matching over 9 bases. This sequence originates from a human donor with melanoma. The sequenced sample was CD8+ T cells sorted from blood (inferred from file names), obtained from a patient given nivolumab and ipilimumab in sequence. CDR3 amino acids: CASSMGQGTEQYF. Here the CDR3 DNA reads TGTGCCAGTAGTATGGGACAGGGCACCGAGCAGTACTTC. The variable domain in full, completed from reference TRBV19 and TRBJ2-7, reads DGGITQSPKYLFRKEGQNVTLSCEQNLNHDAMYWYRQDPGQGLRLIYYSQIVNDFQKGDIAEGYSVSREKKESFPLTVTSAQKNPTAFYLCASSMGQGTEQYFGPGTRLTVT.